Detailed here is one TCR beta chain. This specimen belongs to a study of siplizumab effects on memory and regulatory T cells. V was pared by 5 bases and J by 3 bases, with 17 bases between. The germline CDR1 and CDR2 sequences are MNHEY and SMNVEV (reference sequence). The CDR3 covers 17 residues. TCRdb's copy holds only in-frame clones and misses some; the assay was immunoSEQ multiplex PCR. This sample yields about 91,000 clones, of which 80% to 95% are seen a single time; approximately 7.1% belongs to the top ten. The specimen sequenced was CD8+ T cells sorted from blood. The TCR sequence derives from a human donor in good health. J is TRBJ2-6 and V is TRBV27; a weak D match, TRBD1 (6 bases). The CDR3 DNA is TGTGCCAGCAGTGACAGGAGTGGGCTAGATGGGGCCAACGTCCTGACTTTC. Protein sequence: CASSDRSGLDGANVLTF.